These 7 T cell receptor beta chains originate from one sample sequenced in a study of regulatory T cells in long-lasting Graves disease. Arm-PCR of CDR3 regions and iRepertoire HTBI primers were the basis on which TCR beta libraries were built. Each CDR3 protein gets one entry after TCRdb re-called the multiplex PCR reads with MiXCR. The sample includes 380,000 or so distinct CDR3 sequences, around 15% of them seen just once. The time point is: newly diagnosed GD, antithyroid drugs for less than 3 months. The TCR library used RNA extracted from PBMCs. The sample was also reused in another study, on T cells in Graves' hyperthyroidism and ophthalmopathy.

The sequences come from peripheral blood mononuclear cells (PBMCs), collected at new diagnosis, from a patient treated with antithyroid drugs. The receptors shown here come from a woman between 18 and 29 years old with Graves disease.

The chain links TRBV27 to TRBJ2-2; TRBD2 aligns across 10 bases. The CDR3 totals 15 residues. The germline gives CDR1 MNHEY, CDR2 SMNVEV (reference sequence). J was trimmed by 3 bases and V by 7 bases; bases with no gene match: 5. This chain's CDR3 is CASNSGGKYTGELFF. CDR3 nucleotide sequence: TGTGCCAGCAATAGCGGGGGGAAGTACACCGGGGAGCTGTTTTTT.

V is TRBV20-1 and J is TRBJ2-7, with 12 positions matching TRBD2. The CDR3 has 13 residues. The V and J ends lost 7 bases and 7 bases, in that order; junction bases with no gene match: 8. Germline CDR1 and CDR2: DFQATT and SNEGSKA (reference sequence). The CDR3 sequence is CSVLAGGPGEQYF. The CDR3 coding sequence is TGCAGTGTCCTAGCGGGAGGGCCGGGAGAGCAGTACTTC.

Ten or more counts support this clonotype. The chain has TRBV12-3 or TRBV12-4 and TRBJ2-1; TRBD2 agrees at 15 bases. The junction had 2 bases not matched to a gene; V was cut back by 8 bases and J by 6 bases. The CDR3 sequence is 14 residues long. The chain's CDR3 is CASSGLAGGNEQFF. The DNA for the CDR3 is TGTGCCAGCTCGGGACTAGCGGGGGGCAATGAGCAGTTCTTC.

The chain is built from TRBV6-5 and TRBJ1-4; tentative D call: TRBD1 (5 bases). The CDR3 is 14 amino acids. V lost 2 bases to trimming and J lost 8 bases, with 12 bases between them. Germline lookup yields CDR1 MNHEY and CDR2 SVGAGI. CDR3 in DNA: TGTGCCAGCAGTTACGGGGGAGTTCGGGAAAAACTGTTTTTT. This translates into CASSYGGVREKLFF.

Points on this clonotype: Just one base apart from a much larger clone, this may be a read error. V gene TRBV20-1 combines with J gene TRBJ1-6; 8 bases agree with TRBD1. V shed 6 bases and J 8 bases; nucleotides not matched to a gene: 9. Germline V lookup: CDR1 DFQATT, CDR2 SNEGSKA (reference sequence). This CDR3 comprises 14 residues. The CDR3 bases are TGCAGTGCGCTTACGGGACAGGCGTATTCACCCCTCCACTTT. Translation gives CSALTGQAYSPLHF.

About this clonotype itself: A junction boundary mismatches the germline segment, possibly from a read error. The rearrangement joins TRBV18 to TRBJ1-4; a weak D match, TRBD1 (5 bases). The CDR3 has 11 amino acids. Per the germline V gene, CDR1 is KGHSH and CDR2 is LQKENI. The CDR3 here is CGSSPGDWVFF. CDR3 in DNA: TGTGGCAGCTCACCGGGGGATTGGGTGTTTTTT.

This clonotype occurred many times. The CDR3 is CACQKNGNYVLTF. The CDR3 bases are TGTGCCTGCCAAAAGAACGGTAACTACGTCCTGACTTTC. The J gene is TRBJ2-6, the V gene TRBV30; no definite D call. V gave up 6 bases and J gave up 11 bases, with 17 bases separating them. From germline, CDR1 is GTSNPN and CDR2 SVGIG (reference sequence). This CDR3 has 13 residues.